This T cell receptor (beta chain) was documented in a study of cytomegalovirus exposure and HLA in healthy donors. CDR1 PRHDT and CDR2 FYEKMQ come from the germline V gene (reference sequence). This CDR3 spans 16 amino acids. Losses at the gene ends were 0 bases for V and 7 bases for J; bases not matched to a gene: 9. PCR primers comprised 60 Vbeta and 13 Jbeta primers. Produced via immunoSEQ multiplex PCR; TCRdb's table is partial and in-frame only. The sample lists approximately 100,000 clones; approximately 76% were seen once. This chain uses TRBV13 with TRBJ2-1, with 7 bases lining up with TRBD1. The TCR comes from a woman younger than 30 in good health and CMV-seropositive. Input material: PBMCs. In nucleotides, the CDR3 is TGTGCCAGCAGCTTAGGCCGAGACAGGGTTGAAAATGAGCAGTTCTTC. As protein: CASSLGRDRVENEQFF.